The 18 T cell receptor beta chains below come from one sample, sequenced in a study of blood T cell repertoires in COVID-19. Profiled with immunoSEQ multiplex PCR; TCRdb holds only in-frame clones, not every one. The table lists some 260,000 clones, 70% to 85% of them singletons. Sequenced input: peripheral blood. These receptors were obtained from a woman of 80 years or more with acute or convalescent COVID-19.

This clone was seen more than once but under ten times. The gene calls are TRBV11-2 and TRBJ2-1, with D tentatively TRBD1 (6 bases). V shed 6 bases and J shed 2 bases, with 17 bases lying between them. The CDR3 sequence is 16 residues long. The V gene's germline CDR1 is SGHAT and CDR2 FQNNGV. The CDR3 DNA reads TGTGCCAGCAGTCCGACAGGCAGCGTCACCTACAATGAGCAGTTCTTC. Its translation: CASSPTGSVTYNEQFF.

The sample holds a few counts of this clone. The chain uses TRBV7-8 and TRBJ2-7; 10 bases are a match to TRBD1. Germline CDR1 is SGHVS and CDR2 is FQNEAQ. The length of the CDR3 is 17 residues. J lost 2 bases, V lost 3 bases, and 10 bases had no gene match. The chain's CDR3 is CASSFRRPGQGTYEQYF. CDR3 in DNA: TGTGCCAGCAGCTTTAGAAGACCGGGACAGGGGACCTACGAGCAGTACTTC.

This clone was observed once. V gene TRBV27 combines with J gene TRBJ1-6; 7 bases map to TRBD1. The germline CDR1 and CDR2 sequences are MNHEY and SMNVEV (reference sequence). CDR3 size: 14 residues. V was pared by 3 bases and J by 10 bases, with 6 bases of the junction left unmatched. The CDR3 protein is CASSFGQGVSPLHF. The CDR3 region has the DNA TGTGCCAGCAGTTTTGGTCAGGGGGTATCACCCCTCCACTTT.

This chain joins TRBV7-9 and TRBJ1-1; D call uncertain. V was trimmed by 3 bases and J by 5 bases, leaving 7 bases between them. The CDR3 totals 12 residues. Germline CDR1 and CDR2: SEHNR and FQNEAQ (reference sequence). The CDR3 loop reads CASSLSATEAFF. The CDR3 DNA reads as TGTGCCAGCAGCTTGAGTGCGACTGAAGCTTTCTTT.

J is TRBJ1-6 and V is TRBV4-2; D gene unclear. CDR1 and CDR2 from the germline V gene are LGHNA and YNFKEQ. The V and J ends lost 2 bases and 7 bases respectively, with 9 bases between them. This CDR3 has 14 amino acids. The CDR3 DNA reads TGTGCCAGCAGCCAACTGTTCGAGAATTCACCCCTCCACTTT. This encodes CASSQLFENSPLHF.

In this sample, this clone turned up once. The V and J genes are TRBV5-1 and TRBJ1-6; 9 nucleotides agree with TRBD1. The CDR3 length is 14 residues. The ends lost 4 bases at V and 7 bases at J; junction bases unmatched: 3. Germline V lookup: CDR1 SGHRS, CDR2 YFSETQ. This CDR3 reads CASSAGQGNSPLHF. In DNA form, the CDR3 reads TGCGCCAGCAGCGCGGGACAGGGAAATTCACCCCTCCACTTT.

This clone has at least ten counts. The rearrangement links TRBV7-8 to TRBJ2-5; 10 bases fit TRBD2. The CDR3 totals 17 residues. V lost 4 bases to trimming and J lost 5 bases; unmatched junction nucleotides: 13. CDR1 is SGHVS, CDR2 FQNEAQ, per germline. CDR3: CASSSRAGAGGRETQYF. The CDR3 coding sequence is TGTGCCAGCAGCTCCCGAGCAGGAGCGGGGGGGCGGGAGACCCAGTACTTC.

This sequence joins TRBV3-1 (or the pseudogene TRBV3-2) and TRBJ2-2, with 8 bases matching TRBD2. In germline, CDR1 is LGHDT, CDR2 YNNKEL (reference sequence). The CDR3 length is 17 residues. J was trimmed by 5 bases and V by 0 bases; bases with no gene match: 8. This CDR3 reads CASSQERLALRTGELFF. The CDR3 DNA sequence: TGTGCCAGCAGCCAAGAACGACTAGCGTTAAGGACCGGGGAGCTGTTTTTT.

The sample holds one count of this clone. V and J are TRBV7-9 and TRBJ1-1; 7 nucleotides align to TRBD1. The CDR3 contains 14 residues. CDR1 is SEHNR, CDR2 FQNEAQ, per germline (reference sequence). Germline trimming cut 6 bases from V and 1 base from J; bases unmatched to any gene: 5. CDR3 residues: CASRTTGKNTEAFF. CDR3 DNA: TGTGCCAGCAGAACGACAGGGAAGAACACTGAAGCTTTCTTT.

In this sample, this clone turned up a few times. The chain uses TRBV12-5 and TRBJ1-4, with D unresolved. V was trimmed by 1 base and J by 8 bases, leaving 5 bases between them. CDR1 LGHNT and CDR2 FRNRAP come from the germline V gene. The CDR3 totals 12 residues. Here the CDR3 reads CASGLDGEKLFF. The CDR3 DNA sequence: TGTGCTAGTGGTTTGGATGGCGAAAAACTGTTTTTT.

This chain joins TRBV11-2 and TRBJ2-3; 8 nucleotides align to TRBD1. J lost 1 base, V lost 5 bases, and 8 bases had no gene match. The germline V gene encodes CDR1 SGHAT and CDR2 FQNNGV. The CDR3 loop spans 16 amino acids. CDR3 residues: CASSPISTGGTDTQYF. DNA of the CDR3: TGTGCCAGCAGCCCGATATCGACAGGGGGCACAGATACGCAGTATTTT.

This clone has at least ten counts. CDR3 region: CASSFRTASSYNSPLHF. The CDR3 DNA reads as TGTGCCAGTAGTTTTAGGACAGCGAGCTCCTATAATTCACCCCTCCACTTT. V gene TRBV19 combines with J gene TRBJ1-6; TRBD1 is a possible D gene (6 bases). Germline loops: CDR1 LNHDA, CDR2 SQIVND (reference sequence). Trimming removed 5 bases from V and 0 bases from J, with 14 bases in between. The CDR3 runs 17 residues.

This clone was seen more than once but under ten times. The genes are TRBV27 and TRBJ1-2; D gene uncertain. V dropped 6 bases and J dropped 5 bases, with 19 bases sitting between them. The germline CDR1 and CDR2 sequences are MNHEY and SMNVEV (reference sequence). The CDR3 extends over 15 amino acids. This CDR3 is CASSEAASGRYGYTF. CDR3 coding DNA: TGTGCCAGCAGCGAGGCGGCCTCCGGGAGGTATGGCTACACCTTC.

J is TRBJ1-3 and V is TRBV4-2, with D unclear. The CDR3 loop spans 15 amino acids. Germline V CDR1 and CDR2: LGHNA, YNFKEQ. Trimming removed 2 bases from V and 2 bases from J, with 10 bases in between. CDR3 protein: CASSQSLTPGNTIYF. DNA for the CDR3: TGTGCCAGCAGCCAAAGCCTCACCCCTGGAAACACCATATATTTT.

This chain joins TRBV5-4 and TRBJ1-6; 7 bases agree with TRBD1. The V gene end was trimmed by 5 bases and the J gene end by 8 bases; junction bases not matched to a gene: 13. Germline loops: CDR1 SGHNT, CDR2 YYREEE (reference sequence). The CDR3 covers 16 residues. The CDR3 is CASRNGVGTEDSPLHF. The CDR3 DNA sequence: TGTGCCAGCAGAAATGGGGTCGGGACAGAAGATTCACCCCTCCACTTT.

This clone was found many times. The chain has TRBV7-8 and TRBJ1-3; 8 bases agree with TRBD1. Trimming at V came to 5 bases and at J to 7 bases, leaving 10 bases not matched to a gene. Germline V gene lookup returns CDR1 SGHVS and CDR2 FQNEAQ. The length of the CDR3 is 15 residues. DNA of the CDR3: TGTGCCAGCAGCGCCCGGACAGGGCAGCGGAACACCATATATTTT. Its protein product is CASSARTGQRNTIYF. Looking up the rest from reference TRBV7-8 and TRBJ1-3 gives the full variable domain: GAGVSQSPRYKVAKRGQDVALRCDPISGHVSLFWYQQALGQGPEFLTYFQNEAQLDKSGLPSDRFFAERPEGSVSTLKIQRTQQEDSAVYLCASSARTGQRNTIYFGEGSWLTVV.

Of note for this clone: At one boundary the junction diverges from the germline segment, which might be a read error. The DNA of the CDR3 is TGTGCCAGCTCAACCCGGGACTCCTTACACTTC. This gives the protein CASSTRDSLHF. The rearrangement links TRBV18 to TRBJ2-5; TRBD2 is a possible D gene (6 bases). From germline, CDR1 is KGHSH and CDR2 LQKENI. CDR3 length: 11 amino acids.

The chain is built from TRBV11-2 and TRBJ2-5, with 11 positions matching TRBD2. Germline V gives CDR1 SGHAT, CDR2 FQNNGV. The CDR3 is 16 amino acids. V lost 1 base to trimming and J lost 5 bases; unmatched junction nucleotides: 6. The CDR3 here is CASSLVSGGAGETQYF. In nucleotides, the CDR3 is TGTGCCAGCAGCTTAGTTAGCGGGGGGGCCGGGGAGACCCAGTACTTC.